The 25 T cell receptor beta chains reported below all come from one sample, sequenced in a study of blood T cell repertoires in COVID-19. Clones were read by immunoSEQ multiplex PCR, and TCRdb kept only the in-frame ones, dropping some. The sample has under 150,000 clones; more than 65% are singletons. The specimen was peripheral blood. Every receptor here comes from a woman aged 60 to 75 with acute or convalescent COVID-19.

The chain is built from TRBV30 and TRBJ2-3, with D possibly being TRBD1 (6 bases). The germline V and J ends were trimmed by 0 bases and 5 bases, with 15 bases remaining between them. Germline lookup yields CDR1 GTSNPN and CDR2 SVGIG (reference sequence). The CDR3 is made up of 15 amino acids. This chain's CDR3 is CAWSVGARWRDTQYF. CDR3 in DNA: TGTGCCTGGAGTGTGGGGGCGAGGTGGAGAGATACGCAGTATTTT. The variable domain in full, completed from reference TRBV30 and TRBJ2-3, reads SQTIHQWPATLVQPVGSPLSLECTVEGTSNPNLYWYRQAAGRGLQLLFYSVGIGQISSEVPQNLSASRPQDRQFILSSKKLLLSDSGFYLCAWSVGARWRDTQYFGPGTRLTVL.

This clone was seen a handful of times. The gene calls are TRBV19 and TRBJ2-7; D is undetermined. The germline V and J ends were trimmed by 0 bases and 2 bases, with 5 bases remaining between them. CDR1 LNHDA and CDR2 SQIVND come from the germline V gene (reference sequence). The CDR3 is made up of 13 amino acids. CDR3 sequence reads: CASSIDQAYEQYF. For the CDR3, the DNA is TGTGCCAGTAGTATAGATCAGGCCTACGAGCAGTACTTC.

The chain is built from TRBV6-5 and TRBJ2-7, with no clear D. This CDR3 has 13 amino acids. The V end was cut by 5 bases, the J end by 2 bases, with 10 bases between. CDR1 and CDR2 (germline): MNHEY, SVGAGI. CDR3 loop: CASSQTIPYEQYF. The CDR3 coding sequence is TGTGCCAGCAGTCAAACAATTCCCTACGAGCAGTACTTC.

V is TRBV2 and J is TRBJ2-1; D is perhaps TRBD1 (6 bases). Germline-derived CDR1 and CDR2 are SNHLY and FYNNEI. V was cut by 8 bases and J by 0 bases, with 11 bases left in between. This CDR3 comprises 14 residues. The CDR3 region is CASDRQDSYNEQFF. The CDR3 nucleotides read TGTGCCAGCGATCGACAGGACTCCTACAATGAGCAGTTCTTC.

About this clone itself: One end of the junction fails to match germline, which may point to a read error. The chain combines TRBV6-1 with TRBJ2-7; 10 bases agree with TRBD2. Germline lookup yields CDR1 MNHNS and CDR2 SASEGT. CDR3 length equals 15 residues. The CDR3, as DNA: TGTGCCAGCAGCGAAGCGGGAGGGCCGACCTACGAGCAGTACTTC. Translating gives CASSEAGGPTYEQYF.

A single count supports this clone. Other DNA sequences in the sample encode the same CDR3. The chain links TRBV7-9 to TRBJ2-1; TRBD1 aligns across 10 bases. Germline trimming cut 5 bases from V and 1 base from J; bases unmatched to any gene: 5. The CDR3 loop spans 16 amino acids. CDR1 and CDR2 from the germline V gene are SEHNR and FQNEAQ (reference sequence). This chain's CDR3 is CASSPPGQGSYNEQFF. The CDR3 DNA reads TGTGCCAGCAGCCCTCCGGGACAGGGGTCCTACAATGAGCAGTTCTTC.

The V call is TRBV28, the J call TRBJ2-1; 7 bases line up with TRBD2. Unmatched junction bases numbered 3, after V lost 6 bases and J lost 4 bases. The V gene's germline CDR1 is MDHEN and CDR2 SYDVKM. The CDR3 contains 13 residues. The CDR3 sequence: CASRGAGYNEQFF. DNA for the CDR3: TGTGCCAGCAGGGGAGCGGGGTACAATGAGCAGTTCTTC.

This clone was seen a few times. For the CDR3, the DNA is TGTGCCTGGGATCGTGAAGCTTTCTTT. This gives the protein CAWDREAFF. The chain joins TRBV30 to TRBJ1-1; no reliable D call. V was cut by 5 bases and J by 7 bases, with 5 bases left in between. Germline lookup yields CDR1 GTSNPN and CDR2 SVGIG (reference sequence). The length of the CDR3 is 9 residues. Supplemented by reference TRBV30 and TRBJ1-1, the full variable domain reads SQTIHQWPATLVQPVGSPLSLECTVEGTSNPNLYWYRQAAGRGLQLLFYSVGIGQISSEVPQNLSASRPQDRQFILSSKKLLLSDSGFYLCAWDREAFFGQGTRLTVV.

The rearrangement links TRBV27 to TRBJ1-4; 12 bases map to TRBD1. The CDR3 runs 15 residues. The germline V gene has CDR1 MNHEY and CDR2 SMNVEV (reference sequence). The junction had 5 bases not matched to a gene; V was cut back by 5 bases and J by 7 bases. Written as DNA, the CDR3 is TGTGCCAGCAGTCGGGGGACAGGGGGCTTTGAAAAACTGTTTTTT. As protein: CASSRGTGGFEKLFF.

This chain connects TRBV3-1 (or the pseudogene TRBV3-2) to TRBJ1-1; TRBD1 aligns across 9 bases. From germline, CDR1 is LGHDT and CDR2 YNNKEL (reference sequence). This CDR3 is built from 13 residues. V lost 6 bases and J lost 11; bases outside the gene matches: 10. The CDR3 nucleotides read TGTGCCAGCAGTCTACAGGGGGCCGGGAGTGCTTTCTTT. This gives the protein CASSLQGAGSAFF.

The V call is TRBV13, the J call TRBJ2-5; D is possibly TRBD2 (5 bases). The germline V gene has CDR1 PRHDT and CDR2 FYEKMQ (reference sequence). The CDR3 extends over 15 amino acids. V gave up 4 bases and J gave up 2 bases, with 14 bases separating them. The CDR3, as DNA: TGTGCCAGCAGCTCTCGGAGGACTGAACAAGAGACCCAGTACTTC. This sequence encodes CASSSRRTEQETQYF.

The CDR3 is CASSLTGAGMDTEAFF. In DNA form, the CDR3 reads TGCGCCAGCAGCCTCACAGGGGCGGGTATGGACACTGAAGCTTTCTTT. This chain uses TRBV5-1 with TRBJ1-1; 7 nucleotides agree with TRBD1. There are 16 residues in the CDR3. Germline loops: CDR1 SGHRS, CDR2 YFSETQ. J was trimmed by 3 bases and V by 4 bases; bases with no gene match: 12. The complete variable domain, with remaining parts taken from reference TRBV5-1 and TRBJ1-1, reads KAGVTQTPRYLIKTRGQQVTLSCSPISGHRSVSWYQQTPGQGLQFLFEYFSETQRNKGNFPGRFSGRQFSNSRSEMNVSTLELGDSALYLCASSLTGAGMDTEAFFGQGTRLTVV.

The J gene is TRBJ2-1, the V gene TRBV7-9; D is possibly TRBD2 (5 bases). This CDR3 has 14 residues. V shed 1 base and J shed 8 bases, with 12 bases lying between them. Germline V lookup: CDR1 SEHNR, CDR2 FQNEAQ (reference sequence). CDR3 DNA: TGTGCCAGCAGCTTAGTGTTGGGAGTCGATGAGCAGTTCTTC. Translating gives CASSLVLGVDEQFF.

The rearrangement uses TRBV7-2 and TRBJ1-2; D remains unclear. CDR1 and CDR2 from the germline V gene are SGHTA and FQGNSA. The CDR3 runs to 13 residues. V dropped 1 base and J dropped 4 bases, with 7 bases sitting between them. This CDR3 reads CASSLDSRYGYTF. DNA for the CDR3: TGTGCCAGCAGCTTAGACAGCCGCTATGGCTACACCTTC.

This clone came up once. The chain recombines TRBV19 with TRBJ2-5, with 8 bases identical to TRBD2. Trimming cost V 1 base and J 5 bases; bases outside gene matches: 6. The V gene's germline CDR1 is LNHDA and CDR2 SQIVND (reference sequence). The CDR3 loop spans 15 amino acids. CDR3: CASSIAGLALETQYF. The CDR3 DNA reads as TGTGCCAGTAGTATAGCCGGACTAGCTTTGGAGACCCAGTACTTC.

The CDR3 DNA follows: TGTGCCAGCAGCCCCCGGTCATCGAGAAATGAAAAACTGTTTTTT. Its translation: CASSPRSSRNEKLFF. The gene calls are TRBV6-5 and TRBJ1-4; no firm D call. The CDR3 has 15 amino acids. Trimming took off 6 bases at V and 5 bases at J, with 16 bases between the two ends. Germline V lookup: CDR1 MNHEY, CDR2 SVGAGI.

The V and J genes are TRBV5-5 and TRBJ1-2, with TRBD1 matching over 9 bases. V trimming: 2 bases; J trimming: 7 bases; junction bases outside the gene matches: 6. There are 14 residues in the CDR3. Germline-derived CDR1 and CDR2 are SGHKS and YYEKEE (reference sequence). This CDR3 reads CASSFYDRGIGYTF. In DNA form, the CDR3 reads TGTGCCAGCAGCTTCTACGACAGGGGGATTGGCTACACCTTC.

The gene calls are TRBV5-5 and TRBJ1-5; TRBD1 aligns across 10 bases. The V gene's germline CDR1 is SGHKS and CDR2 YYEKEE (reference sequence). The ends lost 0 bases at V and 1 base at J; junction bases unmatched: 4. The CDR3 spans 17 residues. The CDR3 protein is CASSLEGQGQSNQPQHF. CDR3 coding DNA: TGTGCCAGCAGCTTGGAGGGACAGGGGCAAAGCAATCAGCCCCAGCATTTT.

The CDR3 protein is CASSPLAGVEETQYF. In nucleotides, the CDR3 is TGTGCCAGCTCACCCCTAGCGGGAGTAGAGGAGACCCAGTACTTC. The V gene is TRBV18, the J gene TRBJ2-5; 10 nucleotides match TRBD2. Germline V gene lookup returns CDR1 KGHSH and CDR2 LQKENI. The CDR3 consists of 15 residues. The trim removed 3 bases at V and 5 bases at J, leaving 6 bases unmatched.

The chain joins TRBV18 to TRBJ1-4, with 8 bases that match TRBD1. This CDR3 contains 15 residues. Unmatched junction bases numbered 9, after V lost 6 bases and J lost 6 bases. Germline-derived CDR1 and CDR2 are KGHSH and LQKENI. CDR3 DNA: TGTGCCAGCTCCCAAACAGGGGGTTGGGATGAAAAACTGTTTTTT. This encodes CASSQTGGWDEKLFF. Complete variable domain (other parts from reference TRBV18 and TRBJ1-4): NAGVMQNPRHLVRRRGQEARLRCSPMKGHSHVYWYRQLPEEGLKFMVYLQKENIIDESGMPKERFSAEFPKEGPSILRIQQVVRGDSAAYFCASSQTGGWDEKLFFGSGTQLSVL.

This clone turned up a few times. The gene calls are TRBV4-3 and TRBJ2-1, with TRBD2 as a possible D gene (6 bases). V lost 0 bases, J lost 8 bases, and 11 bases lay in between. The CDR3 contains 14 residues. CDR1 LGHNA and CDR2 YSLEER come from the germline V gene. The CDR3 bases are TGCGCCAGCAGCCAAGATTTTACTAGCTATGAGCAGTTCTTC. It yields the protein CASSQDFTSYEQFF.

The genes are TRBV6-5 and TRBJ1-2, with 8 bases matching TRBD1. The germline CDR1 and CDR2 sequences are MNHEY and SVGAGI. The CDR3 consists of 15 residues. Germline trimming cut 5 bases from V and 5 bases from J; bases unmatched to any gene: 10. The CDR3 DNA sequence: TGTGCCAGCAGTCAGGGGACAGGAGGGGTGTATGGCTACACCTTC. This gives the protein CASSQGTGGVYGYTF.

The rearrangement links TRBV29-1 to TRBJ1-1; 7 bases match TRBD1. The V gene's germline CDR1 is SQVTM and CDR2 ANQGSEA. The CDR3 consists of 13 residues. The junction had 9 bases not matched to a gene; V was cut back by 1 base and J by 10 bases. The CDR3 sequence is CSVEAQGGVGAFF. Here the CDR3 DNA reads TGCAGCGTTGAAGCCCAGGGGGGTGTTGGAGCTTTCTTT. Using reference TRBV29-1 and TRBJ1-1 for the parts outside the CDR3, the full variable domain is SAVISQKPSRDICQRGTSLTIQCQVDSQVTMMFWYRQQPGQSLTLIATANQGSEATYESGFVIDKFPISRPNLTFSTLTVSNMSPEDSSIYLCSVEAQGGVGAFFGQGTRLTVV.

This clone was seen a single time. This chain connects TRBV6-2 or TRBV6-3 to TRBJ1-5; the match to TRBD1 covers 7 bases. The trim removed 4 bases at V and 5 bases at J, leaving 5 bases unmatched. The CDR3 runs 14 residues. Per germline, CDR1 MNHEY and CDR2 SVGEGT. The CDR3 protein is CASSWTGVDQPQHF. CDR3 coding DNA: TGTGCCAGCAGTTGGACAGGAGTCGATCAGCCCCAGCATTTT.

The chain carries TRBV11-1 and TRBJ2-1, with 7 bases matching TRBD1. The CDR3 is made up of 16 amino acids. The germline V gene encodes CDR1 SGHAT and CDR2 FQDESV (reference sequence). V shed 5 bases and J 5 bases; nucleotides not matched to a gene: 12. The CDR3 protein is CASSPAWGQKNNEQFF. In DNA form, the CDR3 reads TGTGCCAGCAGCCCCGCATGGGGACAGAAAAACAATGAGCAGTTCTTC.